This TCR beta chain was documented in a study of T cells in Graves' hyperthyroidism and ophthalmopathy. Trimming pared 2 bases from V and 7 bases from J, leaving 19 bases between. From germline, CDR1 is SGHNT and CDR2 YYREEE (reference sequence). The CDR3 loop spans 15 amino acids. This clonotype was seen a few times. Its specificity is unknown. Amplified regions were TCR beta CDR3 sequences from RNA transcripts. The primer set for the first-round RT-PCR of the TCR CDR3 was HTBI. A single record per CDR3 protein comes from TCRdb applying MiXCR to the multiplex PCR reads. The sample lists nearly 750,000 distinct CDR3 sequences, under 45% occurring once. Findings of the study overall: Ophthalmopathy could be told apart from stable hyperthyroidism with a 13 V-J model.

V gene TRBV5-4 combines with J gene TRBJ2-7; D possibly corresponds to TRBD2 (6 bases). The TCR was taken from a middle-aged woman with Graves' hyperthyroidism. Sequencing was carried out using blood. DNA for the CDR3: TGTGCCAGCAGCTTTAAATCGGGACTCCAGGCGGAGCAGTACTTC. Residues: CASSFKSGLQAEQYF.